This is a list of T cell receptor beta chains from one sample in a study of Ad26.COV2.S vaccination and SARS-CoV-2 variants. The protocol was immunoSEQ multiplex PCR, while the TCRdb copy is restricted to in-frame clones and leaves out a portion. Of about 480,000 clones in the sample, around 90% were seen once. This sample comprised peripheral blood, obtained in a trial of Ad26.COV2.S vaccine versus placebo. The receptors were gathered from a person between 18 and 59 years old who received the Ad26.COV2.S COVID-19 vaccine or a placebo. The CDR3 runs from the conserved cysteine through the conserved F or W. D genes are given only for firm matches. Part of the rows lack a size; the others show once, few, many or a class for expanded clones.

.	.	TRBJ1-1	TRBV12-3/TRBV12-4	TGTGCCAGCAGCACCCTGGGGGCCGCGAAAGCTTTCTTT	CASSTLGAAKAFF
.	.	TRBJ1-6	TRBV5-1	TGCGCCAGCAGCTCGACCCCATTCCCTTCCTATAATTCACCCCTCCACTTT	CASSSTPFPSYNSPLHF
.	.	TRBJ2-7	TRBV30	TGTGCCTGGGCTCTGCAGGGATGGGTTAACATAAGGACCTACGAGCAGTACTTC	CAWALQGWVNIRTYEQYF
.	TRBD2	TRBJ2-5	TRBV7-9	TGTGCCAGCAGCCCAATCCCGGGACTACAAGAGACCCAGTACTTC	CASSPIPGLQETQYF
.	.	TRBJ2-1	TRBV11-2	TGTGCCAGCAGCTTCAGGGGAGGTGAGCAGTTCTTC	CASSFRGGEQFF
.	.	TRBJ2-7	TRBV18	TGTGCCAGCTCACGGGACAACTCCTACGAGCAGTACTTC	CASSRDNSYEQYF
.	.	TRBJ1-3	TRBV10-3	TGTGCCATCAGTGAAAGAGGAGACGGAAACACCATATATTTT	CAISERGDGNTIYF
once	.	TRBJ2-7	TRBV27	TGTGCCAGCGACTTCACCTATGAGCAGTACTTC	CASDFTYEQYF
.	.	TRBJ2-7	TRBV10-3	TGTGCCATCGAAAAACTCCCTCGGGTTCTTAATTCCTACGAGCAGTACTTC	CAIEKLPRVLNSYEQYF
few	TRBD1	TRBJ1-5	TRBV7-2	TGTGCCAGCAGCTTAGTAGGGACAGCAAATCAGCCCCAGCATTTT	CASSLVGTANQPQHF
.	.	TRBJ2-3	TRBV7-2	TGTGCCAGCAGCTTAGGGTCTGGACTTAGCACAGATACGCAGTATTTT	CASSLGSGLSTDTQYF
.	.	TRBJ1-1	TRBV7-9	TGTGCCAGCAGCCCCTATGGGGGGATTAGGGACACTGAAGCTTTCTTT	CASSPYGGIRDTEAFF
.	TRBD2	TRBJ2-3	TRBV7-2	TGTGCCAGCAGCTATAGCGGGGATACGCAGTATTTT	CASSYSGDTQYF
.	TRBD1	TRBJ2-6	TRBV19	TGTGCCAGTCTGGACAGGTCTGGGGCCAACGTCCTGACTTTC	CASLDRSGANVLTF
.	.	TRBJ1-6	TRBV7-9	TGTGCCAGCAGCTTAGTATCCGGGACCGGCGGTTCACCCCTCCACTTT	CASSLVSGTGGSPLHF
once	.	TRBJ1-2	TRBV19	TGTGCCAGTAGTGGGGGGCTGGATAACTATGGCTACACCTTC	CASSGGLDNYGYTF
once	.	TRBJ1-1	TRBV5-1	TGCGCCAGCAGCTTGGCCGGGACGGTGAACACTGAAGCTTTCTTT	CASSLAGTVNTEAFF
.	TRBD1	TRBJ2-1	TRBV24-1	TGTGCCACCATGTCGGACAGGGCCCATGAGCAGTTCTTC	CATMSDRAHEQFF
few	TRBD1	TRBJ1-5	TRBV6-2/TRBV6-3	TGTGCCAGCAGTTACTCGGGACAGGGGATACGTGTCAATCAGCCCCAGCATTTT	CASSYSGQGIRVNQPQHF
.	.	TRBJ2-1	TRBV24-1	TGTGCCACCAGTGATTTAATGGCCGGTGGGCAGTTCTTC	CATSDLMAGGQFF
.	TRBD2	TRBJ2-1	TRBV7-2	TGTGCCAGCAGCTCCCTAGCGGGAGGGCCTCGGGTTGAGCAGTTCTTC	CASSSLAGGPRVEQFF